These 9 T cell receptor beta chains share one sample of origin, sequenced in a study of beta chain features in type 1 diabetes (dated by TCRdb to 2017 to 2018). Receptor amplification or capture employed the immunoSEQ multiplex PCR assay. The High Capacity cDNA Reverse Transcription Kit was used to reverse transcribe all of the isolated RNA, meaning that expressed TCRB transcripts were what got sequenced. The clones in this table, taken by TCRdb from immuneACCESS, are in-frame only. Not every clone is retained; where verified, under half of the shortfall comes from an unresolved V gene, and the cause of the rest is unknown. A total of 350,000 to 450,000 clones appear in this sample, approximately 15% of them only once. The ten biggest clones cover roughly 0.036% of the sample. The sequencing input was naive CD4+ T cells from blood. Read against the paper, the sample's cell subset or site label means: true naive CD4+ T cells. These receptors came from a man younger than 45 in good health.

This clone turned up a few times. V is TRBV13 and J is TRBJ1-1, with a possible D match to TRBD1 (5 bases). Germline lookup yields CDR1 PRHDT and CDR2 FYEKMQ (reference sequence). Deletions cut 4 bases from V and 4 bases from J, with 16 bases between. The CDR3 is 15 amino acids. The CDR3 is CASSSLVGPTTEAFF. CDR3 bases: TGTGCCAGCAGCTCTCTCGTGGGGCCTACCACTGAAGCTTTCTTT.

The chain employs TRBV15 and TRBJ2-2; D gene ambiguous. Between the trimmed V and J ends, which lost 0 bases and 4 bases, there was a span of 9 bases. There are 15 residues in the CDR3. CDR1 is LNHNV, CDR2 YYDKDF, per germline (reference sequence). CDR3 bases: TGTGCCACCAGCAGAGAGTACAGATTCACCGGGGAGCTGTTTTTT. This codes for CATSREYRFTGELFF.

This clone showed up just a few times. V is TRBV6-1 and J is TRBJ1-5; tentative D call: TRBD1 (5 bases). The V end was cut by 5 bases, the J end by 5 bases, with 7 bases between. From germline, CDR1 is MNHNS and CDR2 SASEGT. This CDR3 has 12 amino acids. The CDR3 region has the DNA TGTGCCAGCAGTAGGGGAGATCAGCCCCAGCATTTT. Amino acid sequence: CASSRGDQPQHF.

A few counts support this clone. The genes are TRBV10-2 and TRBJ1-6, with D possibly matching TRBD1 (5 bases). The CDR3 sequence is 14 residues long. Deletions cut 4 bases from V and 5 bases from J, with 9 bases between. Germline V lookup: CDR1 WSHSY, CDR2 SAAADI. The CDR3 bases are TGCGCCAGCAGTGGGGCAGGGAATAATTCACCCCTCCACTTT. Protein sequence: CASSGAGNNSPLHF.

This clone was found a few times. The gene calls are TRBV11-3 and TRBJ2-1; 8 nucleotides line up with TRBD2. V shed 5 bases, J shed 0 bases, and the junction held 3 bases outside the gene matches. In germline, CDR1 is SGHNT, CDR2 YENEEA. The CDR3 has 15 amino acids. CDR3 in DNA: TGTGCCAGCAGCCAAGCGGGGGCCTCCTACAATGAGCAGTTCTTC. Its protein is CASSQAGASYNEQFF.

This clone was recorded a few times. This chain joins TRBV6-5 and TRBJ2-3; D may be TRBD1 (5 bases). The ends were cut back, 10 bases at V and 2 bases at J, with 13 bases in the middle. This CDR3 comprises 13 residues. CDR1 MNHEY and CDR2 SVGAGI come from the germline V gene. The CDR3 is CATRQSNTDTQYF. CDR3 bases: TGTGCCACCCGACAGAGTAACACAGATACGCAGTATTTT.

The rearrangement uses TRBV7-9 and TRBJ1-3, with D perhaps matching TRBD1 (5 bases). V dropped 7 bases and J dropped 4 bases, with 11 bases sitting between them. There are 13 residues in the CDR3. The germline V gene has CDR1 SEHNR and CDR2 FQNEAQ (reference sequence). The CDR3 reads CASTGTSGNTIYF. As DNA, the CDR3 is TGTGCCAGCACAGGGACCTCAGGAAACACCATATATTTT.

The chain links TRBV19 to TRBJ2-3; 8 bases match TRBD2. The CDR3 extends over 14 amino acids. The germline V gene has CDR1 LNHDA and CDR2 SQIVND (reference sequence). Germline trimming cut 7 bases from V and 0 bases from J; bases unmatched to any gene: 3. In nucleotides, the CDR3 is TGTGCCAGTATGCGGGGGGCTAGCACAGATACGCAGTATTTT. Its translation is CASMRGASTDTQYF.

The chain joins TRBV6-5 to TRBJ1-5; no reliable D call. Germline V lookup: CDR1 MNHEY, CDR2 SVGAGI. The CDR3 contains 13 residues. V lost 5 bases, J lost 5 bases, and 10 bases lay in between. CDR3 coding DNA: TGTGCCAGCAGTCGGGGTAGGGATCAGCCCCAGCATTTT. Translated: CASSRGRDQPQHF.